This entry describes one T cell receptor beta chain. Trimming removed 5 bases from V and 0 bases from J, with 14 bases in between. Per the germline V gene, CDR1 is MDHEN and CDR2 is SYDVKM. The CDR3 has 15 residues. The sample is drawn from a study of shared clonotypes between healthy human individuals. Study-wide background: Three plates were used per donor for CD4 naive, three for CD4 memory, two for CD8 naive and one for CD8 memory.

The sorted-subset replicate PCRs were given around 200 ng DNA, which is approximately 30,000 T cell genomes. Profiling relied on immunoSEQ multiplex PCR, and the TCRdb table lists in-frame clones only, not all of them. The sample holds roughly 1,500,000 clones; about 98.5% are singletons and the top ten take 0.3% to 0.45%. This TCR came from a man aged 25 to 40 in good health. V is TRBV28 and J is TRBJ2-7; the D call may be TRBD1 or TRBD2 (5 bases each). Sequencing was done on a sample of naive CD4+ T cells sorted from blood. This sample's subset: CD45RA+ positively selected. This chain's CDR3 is CASSKGPINSYEQYF. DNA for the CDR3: TGTGCCAGCAGTAAGGGACCGATAAACTCCTACGAGCAGTACTTC.